Described below is a single TCR beta chain sequence and its context. The antigen is not known. This sample also contains other DNA sequences that code for the same CDR3. Assay used: immunoSEQ multiplex PCR; TCRdb lists only in-frame clones, some missing. The sample lists approximately 24,000 clones, around 77% occurring once. Indicated time point: week 11, during vaccination. Mutant IDH1 20-mer peptide, at 300 ug, made up each vaccine dose, with topical imiquimod. The sample comes from a study of a mutant IDH1 vaccine in newly diagnosed glioma. Study-level information: Patients got their first vaccination 4-6 weeks after radiotherapy alone, or with temozolomide cycles. Those enrolled had earlier been treated with radiotherapy, temozolomide, or both, mostly both.

Study results and limitations: The authors found pseudoprogression apparently unrelated to changes in top peripheral T cell clonotypes. Detectable vaccine-induced immune responses arose in around 93% of patients.

The CDR3 runs 15 residues. V lost 0 bases to trimming and J lost 1 base; unmatched junction nucleotides: 1. Per germline, CDR1 SGDLS and CDR2 YYNGEE. Here the sequenced sample was PBMCs, taken from a glioma patient whose treatment included an IDH1 peptide vaccine. The sequence derives from a woman aged 18-35 years with glioma. This chain connects TRBV9 to TRBJ2-1; TRBD2 agrees at 7 bases. The CDR3 protein is CASSVAGGSYNEQFF. The CDR3 nucleotides are TGTGCCAGCAGCGTAGCGGGGGGATCCTACAATGAGCAGTTCTTC.